Listed here are 16 T cell receptor beta chains from one sample, sequenced in a study of T cells in Graves' hyperthyroidism and ophthalmopathy. The TCR beta CDR3 regions underwent amplification using RNA transcripts as the source. A set of HTBI primers served as the primers for a first-round RT-PCR of the TCR CDR3. Each CDR3 protein is one row after TCRdb ran MiXCR on the multiplex PCR reads. The top ten hold roughly 15% of the sample, which has fewer than 550,000 distinct CDR3 sequences, approximately 14% seen once. The sequenced material came from blood. These receptors originate from a woman aged 18-30 years with Graves' hyperthyroidism.

This clonotype showed up many times. V is TRBV6-2 or TRBV6-3 and J is TRBJ2-5; D is perhaps TRBD1 or TRBD2 (5 bases each). The CDR3 contains 15 residues. The germline V gene has CDR1 MNHEY and CDR2 SVGEGT. V was trimmed by 6 bases and J by 1 base, leaving 15 bases between them. The CDR3 region has the DNA TGTGCCAGCAGATCGCTCCGGGACCCCCAAGAGACCCAGTACTTC. Protein product: CASRSLRDPQETQYF.

There are many counts of this clonotype. The chain combines TRBV13 with TRBJ2-7; the match to TRBD1 covers 7 bases. V gave up 6 bases and J gave up 3 bases; unmatched junction bases: 14. The germline CDR1 and CDR2 sequences are PRHDT and FYEKMQ (reference sequence). The CDR3 length is 16 residues. CDR3 in amino acids: CASSPKTGEPHYEQYF. The CDR3 region has the DNA TGTGCCAGCAGTCCTAAAACAGGGGAACCCCACTACGAGCAGTACTTC.

The chain combines TRBV6-1 with TRBJ2-2; 10 nucleotides match TRBD2. The CDR3 has 14 amino acids. In germline, CDR1 is MNHNS, CDR2 SASEGT. The V segment lost 8 bases and the J segment 6 bases; nucleotides outside the gene matches: 6. The CDR3 coding sequence is TGTGCCAGCGGATTAGCGGGAGGTGCCGGGGAGCTGTTTTTT. It codes for CASGLAGGAGELFF.

This clonotype was counted at least ten times. This chain connects TRBV2 to TRBJ2-7, with 9 bases aligning to TRBD1. V lost 8 bases and J lost 2; bases outside the gene matches: 7. The CDR3 totals 14 residues. Germline CDR1 reads SNHLY; CDR2 reads FYNNEI. The CDR3 protein is CASDRDRATYEQYF. The CDR3 coding sequence is TGTGCCAGCGACCGGGACAGGGCTACCTACGAGCAGTACTTC. The full variable domain, completed using reference TRBV2 and TRBJ2-7, is EPEVTQTPSHQVTQMGQEVILRCVPISNHLYFYWYRQILGQKVEFLVSFYNNEISEKSEIFDDQFSVERPDGSNFTLKIRSTKLEDSAMYFCASDRDRATYEQYFGPGTRLTVT.

This clonotype was seen ten or more times. V and J are TRBV2 and TRBJ2-7, with TRBD1 as a possible D gene (6 bases). This CDR3 contains 13 residues. Germline V gene lookup returns CDR1 SNHLY and CDR2 FYNNEI. Trimming removed 6 bases at V and 2 bases at J, with 11 bases between. The CDR3 coding sequence is TGTGCCAGCAGGAAGGACAGCACCTACGAGCAGTACTTC. Translating it yields CASRKDSTYEQYF.

This clonotype was counted at least ten times. The V and J genes are TRBV5-1 and TRBJ2-4, with 8 nucleotides matching TRBD2. In germline, CDR1 is SGHRS, CDR2 YFSETQ. This CDR3 has 13 amino acids. With V trimmed by 6 bases and J by 6 bases, 5 bases remained unmatched. The CDR3 DNA follows: TGCGCCAGCATGGCGGGGGGCGGAAACATTCAGTACTTC. Translated, it gives CASMAGGGNIQYF.

This clonotype was picked up many times. The chain uses TRBV12-3 or TRBV12-4 and TRBJ2-2; 8 nucleotides agree with TRBD1. Unmatched junction bases numbered 3, after V lost 5 bases and J lost 4 bases. The CDR3 is 14 amino acids. The CDR3 region is CASSPTGGTGELFF. The DNA of the CDR3 is TGTGCCAGCAGTCCCACAGGGGGCACCGGGGAGCTGTTTTTT.

This clonotype was picked up many times. This chain connects TRBV28 to TRBJ2-7; D gene uncertain. The CDR3 has 12 amino acids. Trimming stripped 6 bases from V and 4 bases from J, with 10 bases between. Per germline, CDR1 MDHEN and CDR2 SYDVKM. CDR3 sequence (DNA): TGTGCCAGCAGAAATGGAGAATACGAGCAGTACTTC. Amino acids: CASRNGEYEQYF. The complete variable domain, with remaining parts taken from reference TRBV28 and TRBJ2-7, reads DVKVTQSSRYLVKRTGEKVFLECVQDMDHENMFWYRQDPGLGLRLIYFSYDVKMKEKGDIPEGYSVSREKKERFSLILESASTNQTSMYLCASRNGEYEQYFGPGTRLTVT.

This clonotype occurred many times. The chain combines TRBV7-2 with TRBJ1-2, with D perhaps matching TRBD1 (5 bases). Trimming took 1 base from V and 0 from J, leaving 6 bases between them. CDR3 length: 14 residues. Germline V gene sequence: CDR1 SGHTA, CDR2 FQGNSA. CDR3 loop: CASSLGGPNYGYTF. The CDR3 bases are TGTGCCAGCAGCTTAGGGGGCCCTAACTATGGCTACACCTTC.

CDR3: CASSEALTLNSNQPQHF. The CDR3 DNA follows: TGTGCCAGCAGTGAAGCGCTGACACTGAATAGCAATCAGCCCCAGCATTTT. This chain links TRBV6-1 with TRBJ1-5, with D unclear. Germline V gives CDR1 MNHNS, CDR2 SASEGT. The ends were cut back, 0 bases at V and 0 bases at J, with 12 bases in the middle. The CDR3 contains 17 residues.

At least ten counts were recorded for this clonotype. This chain uses TRBV6-2 or TRBV6-3 with TRBJ2-7, with 8 positions matching TRBD2. V was pared by 6 bases and J by 6 bases, with 10 bases of the junction left unmatched. CDR3 length: 14 amino acids. Germline V CDR1 and CDR2: MNHEY, SVGEGT. The CDR3 nucleotides are TGTGCCAGCAGCACTCGAGCGGGGGCCGGCGAGCAGTACTTC. Translating gives CASSTRAGAGEQYF.

The J gene is TRBJ2-6, the V gene TRBV5-6; 9 positions agree with TRBD1. V lost 0 bases, J lost 1 base, and 8 bases stayed unmatched. This CDR3 comprises 19 residues. Germline CDR1 is SGHDT and CDR2 is YYEEEE. The DNA of the CDR3 is TGTGCCAGCAGCTTGGACCCTCCCGGGACAGGGTCTGGGGCCAACGTCCTGACTTTC. This sequence encodes CASSLDPPGTGSGANVLTF.

This clonotype was picked up a small number of times. V usage is TRBV9 and J usage is TRBJ1-1, with 8 nucleotides matching TRBD1. With 4 bases clipped from V and 5 bases from J, the junction kept 10 bases outside the gene matches. Germline V gene data show CDR1 as SGDLS and CDR2 as YYNGEE. This CDR3 is built from 15 residues. The DNA of the CDR3 is TGTGCCAGCAGCTCTAATCAGGGGGCGTTTACTGAAGCTTTCTTT. Translating gives CASSSNQGAFTEAFF. The full variable domain, its missing parts supplied by reference TRBV9 and TRBJ1-1, is DSGVTQTPKHLITATGQRVTLRCSPRSGDLSVYWYQQSLDQGLQFLIQYYNGEERAKGNILERFSAQQFPDLHSELNLSSLELGDSALYFCASSSNQGAFTEAFFGQGTRLTVV.

This chain uses TRBV6-1 with TRBJ2-2; perhaps TRBD1 as D (6 bases). The ends were cut back, 7 bases at V and 1 base at J, with 13 bases in the middle. The CDR3 is 15 residues long. Germline V CDR1 and CDR2: MNHNS, SASEGT. CDR3 coding DNA: TGTGCCAGCAAAGACCCCAGGGGGAACACCGGGGAGCTGTTTTTT. Translation: CASKDPRGNTGELFF.

This clonotype was counted ten times or more. The chain carries TRBV2 and TRBJ2-5, with TRBD1 matching over 7 bases. CDR3 size: 13 residues. The germline gives CDR1 SNHLY, CDR2 FYNNEI. V lost 8 bases, J lost 1 base, and 4 bases stayed unmatched. The CDR3 reads CASPNRGQETQYF. The CDR3 coding sequence is TGTGCCAGCCCAAACAGGGGCCAAGAGACCCAGTACTTC.

The sample holds a few counts of this clonotype. J is TRBJ2-2 and V is TRBV27, with unresolved D. The CDR3 runs 15 residues. Deletions cut 2 bases from V and 7 bases from J, with 14 bases between. Per germline, CDR1 MNHEY and CDR2 SMNVEV (reference sequence). CDR3 protein: CASSLQDAGGGELFF. CDR3 sequence (DNA): TGTGCCAGCAGTTTACAGGACGCTGGTGGCGGGGAGCTGTTTTTT.